One and the same sample provided the 15 T cell receptor beta chains below, sequenced in a study of technical replicates of blood from a handful of donors (dated by TCRdb to the late 2010s). The method was the immunoSEQ multiplex PCR assay. Entries here come from immuneACCESS through TCRdb and include only in-frame sequences with V and J called. Some clones fail to appear in such tables; in the studies checked, an unresolved V gene covers under half of the shortfall, and the cause of the remainder is unknown. Present in this sample are around 78,000 clones, 94% of which were seen just once. The top ten constitute roughly 0.28% of the sample. The material sequenced was T cells isolated from PBMCs. The origin of the receptors is a human donor in good health.

The chain carries TRBV30 and TRBJ1-6; 7 bases map to TRBD1. V trimming: 0 bases; J trimming: 7 bases; junction bases outside the gene matches: 6. Germline CDR1 GTSNPN, CDR2 SVGIG (reference sequence). This CDR3 is 15 amino acids long. CDR3 sequence reads: CAWSVQAGGNSPLHF. As DNA, the CDR3 is TGTGCCTGGAGTGTACAGGCAGGGGGGAATTCACCCCTCCACTTT.

The chain links TRBV28 to TRBJ1-4; no firm D call. Trimming cost V 3 bases and J 8 bases, with 10 bases left between them. The CDR3 totals 13 residues. Germline CDR1 and CDR2: MDHEN and SYDVKM. This CDR3 reads CASSFYNEEKLFF. CDR3 DNA: TGTGCCAGCAGTTTTTACAATGAAGAAAAACTGTTTTTT.

The chain combines TRBV28 with TRBJ1-2, with D possibly matching TRBD1 (6 bases). Germline V gene data show CDR1 as MDHEN and CDR2 as SYDVKM. The CDR3 covers 17 residues. Trimming stripped 2 bases from V and 0 bases from J, with 16 bases between. This CDR3 is CASSLSGWTAPNYGYTF. The CDR3 DNA is TGTGCCAGCAGTTTAAGTGGCTGGACAGCTCCTAACTATGGCTACACCTTC.

This chain links TRBV6-1 with TRBJ2-1; a possible D gene is TRBD2 (6 bases). This CDR3 contains 13 residues. Germline values: CDR1 MNHNS, CDR2 SASEGT. V lost 3 bases and J 6 bases, leaving 9 bases between the germline ends. The CDR3 region has the DNA TGTGCCAGCAGTGAGCGGAGGGCCAATGAGCAGTTCTTC. Protein sequence: CASSERRANEQFF.

The chain joins TRBV5-1 to TRBJ1-1, with TRBD1 matching over 9 bases. The CDR3 has 15 residues. Germline V gene sequence: CDR1 SGHRS, CDR2 YFSETQ. V lost 0 bases to trimming and J lost 5 bases; unmatched junction nucleotides: 5. Here the CDR3 reads CASSLATGGSTEAFF. CDR3 bases: TGCGCCAGCAGCTTGGCGACAGGGGGTAGTACTGAAGCTTTCTTT.

CDR3 sequence (DNA): TGTGCCAGCAGGACACAGGGGGTTCCAAACATTCAGTACTTC. This sequence encodes CASRTQGVPNIQYF. The chain is built from TRBV2 and TRBJ2-4; 8 positions agree with TRBD1. Trimming cost V 6 bases and J 6 bases; bases outside gene matches: 7. The CDR3 sequence is 14 residues long. Germline V CDR1 and CDR2: SNHLY, FYNNEI. Looking up the rest from reference TRBV2 and TRBJ2-4 gives the full variable domain: EPEVTQTPSHQVTQMGQEVILRCVPISNHLYFYWYRQILGQKVEFLVSFYNNEISEKSEIFDDQFSVERPDGSNFTLKIRSTKLEDSAMYFCASRTQGVPNIQYFGAGTRLSVL.

The chain uses TRBV2 and TRBJ2-7; 11 bases agree with TRBD2. V was clipped by 6 bases and J by 4 bases; unmatched bases: 8. The CDR3 totals 15 residues. Germline V gene lookup returns CDR1 SNHLY and CDR2 FYNNEI. DNA of the CDR3: TGTGCCAGCAGCTCCGGACTAGCGGGTGTATACGAGCAGTACTTC. This translates into CASSSGLAGVYEQYF.

The chain combines TRBV4-1 with TRBJ2-1; D possibly corresponds to TRBD2 (5 bases). The germline V gene encodes CDR1 MGHRA and CDR2 YSYEKL. The CDR3 is 12 residues long. Deletions cut 2 bases from V and 12 bases from J, with 11 bases between. CDR3 sequence reads: CASSQSGGGQFF. The CDR3 DNA reads as TGCGCCAGCAGCCAATCCGGAGGAGGGCAGTTCTTC.

The J gene is TRBJ2-7, the V gene TRBV21-1; TRBD2, the D gene given by the table, was not confirmed from the DNA. TRBV21-1 is flagged as a pseudogene. The CDR3 length is 17 residues. The CDR3 reads CASSPVGLAGPSYEQYF. The CDR3 DNA follows: TGTGCCAGCAGCCCGGTAGGACTAGCGGGACCGTCCTACGAGCAGTACTTC.

The V gene is TRBV6-6, the J gene TRBJ1-3; 11 bases agree with TRBD1. Per the germline V gene, CDR1 is MNHNY and CDR2 is SVGAGI (reference sequence). The CDR3 covers 16 residues. Trimming cost V 5 bases and J 4 bases; bases outside gene matches: 7. In DNA, the CDR3 is TGTGCCAGCAGTCCCGGACAGGGGGCATCGGGAAACACCATATATTTT. Its translation is CASSPGQGASGNTIYF.

This chain joins TRBV28 and TRBJ2-3, with TRBD1 matching 8 bases. Germline CDR1 is MDHEN and CDR2 is SYDVKM. The CDR3 loop spans 13 amino acids. Losses at the gene ends were 7 bases for V and 5 bases for J; bases not matched to a gene: 5. DNA of the CDR3: TGTGCCAGCAAGCTACAGGGGGGAGATACGCAGTATTTT. Translating it yields CASKLQGGDTQYF.

The genes are TRBV28 and TRBJ2-7, with D possibly matching TRBD2 (5 bases). The germline V gene encodes CDR1 MDHEN and CDR2 SYDVKM. The CDR3 runs 14 residues. The germline V and J ends were trimmed by 5 bases and 7 bases, with 18 bases remaining between them. CDR3 in DNA: TGTGCCAGCAGTCCCGGGATAACCCTAAGGGAGCAGTACTTC. It translates to CASSPGITLREQYF.

The V and J genes are TRBV19 and TRBJ1-6; D is undetermined. This CDR3 spans 13 amino acids. CDR1 LNHDA and CDR2 SQIVND come from the germline V gene (reference sequence). Trimming took 0 bases from V and 12 from J, leaving 9 bases between them. The CDR3 is CASSIDQTEPLHF. CDR3 sequence (DNA): TGTGCCAGTAGTATAGATCAGACTGAACCCCTCCACTTT.

This chain connects TRBV6-4 to TRBJ2-2, with 7 bases aligning to TRBD2. This CDR3 comprises 17 residues. Germline CDR1 and CDR2: MRHNA and SNTAGT. J was trimmed by 6 bases and V by 5 bases; bases with no gene match: 15. CDR3 nucleotides: TGTGCCAGCAGTCCTACGCCGGGCGGGAGATCTCCCGGGGAGCTGTTTTTT. It codes for CASSPTPGGRSPGELFF.

This rearrangement joins TRBV5-1 to TRBJ1-2, with a possible D match to TRBD1 (6 bases). Germline V gene lookup returns CDR1 SGHRS and CDR2 YFSETQ. This CDR3 region has 16 residues. V lost 4 bases to trimming and J lost 5 bases, with 21 bases between them. The CDR3: CASSGGAGAASYGYTF. The CDR3 DNA follows: TGCGCCAGCAGCGGGGGGGCAGGGGCAGCAAGTTATGGCTACACCTTC.